This TCR beta chain was identified in a study of T cells in localized non-small cell lung cancer. Regarding the study as a whole: A denser population of T cells in blood accompanied longer overall survival. Uninvolved adjacent lung showed higher T cell clonality than tumor. Median approximately 50 top-100 tumor clones were shared with paired adjacent lung. The tumor had only one region sequenced, so heterogeneity remains possible.

Germline V gives CDR1 SGHRS, CDR2 YFSETQ. The CDR3 consists of 13 residues. Trimming cost V 6 bases and J 0 bases; bases outside gene matches: 2. Measured with immunoSEQ multiplex PCR; TCRdb has only the in-frame clones, and not every one. The sample consists of approximately 45,000 clones, around 81% of them appearing once. Regarding this clone: Its antigen is undetermined.

The sequence derives from a man aged 35 to 69 with stage III lung adenocarcinoma. Sequenced here: peripheral blood mononuclear cells, sampled before any cancer treatment. This chain connects TRBV5-1 to TRBJ2-7; 8 nucleotides match TRBD1. The CDR3 bases are TGCGCCAGCACCGGGACAGGCTCCTACGAGCAGTACTTC. This codes for CASTGTGSYEQYF.